This entry describes one TCR beta chain. This clone was detected once. Its antigen has not been determined. Per-nucleotide qualities are absent, and no much larger clonotype sits a single base away. Library construction relied on the immunoSEQ multiplex PCR assay. For the multiplex PCR, a mixture combining 60 forward primers for TCR Vbeta segments and 13 reverse primers for TCR Jbeta segments was used. A multiplex PCR assay on genomic DNA amplified the CDR3 region of rearranged TCR beta genes. The amplified TCR beta libraries were sequenced on the Illumina HiSeq System as 87-base-pair reads. On the study's bioinformatics: A later analysis tallied 70 million to 100 million unique TCR beta chains across the 640 or so repertoires, and roughly 11 million of those chains were shared by two or more donors. To remove PCR and sequencing errors, raw reads were error-corrected and collapsed into unique sequences using a nearest-neighbor algorithm that merged closely related sequences. To assign V, D and J gene segments, CDR3 sequences were aligned to IMGT reference sequences. Each retained sequence needed at least a six-nucleotide match to both a V gene segment and a J gene segment. Rearrangements were classified as productive when the CDR3 lacked stop codons and remained in frame with V and J, and all other rearrangements were classified as non-productive. Following IMGT convention, CDR3 was defined as the stretch from the second conserved V-encoded cysteine up to the conserved J-encoded phenylalanine. The earlier analysis of 587 of the donors excluded sequences that lacked an unambiguous match to a single V gene segment. An earlier analysis of a few hundred of the donors classified V segments as functional when productive rearrangements were above 56.7% and as segregating when the standard deviation between donors was above 5%. A statistical classification framework was built for diagnosing cytomegalovirus status from the catalog of TCR beta chain sequences. In a later analysis, TCR nucleotide sequences were compared against IMGT/GENE-DB human TR gene sequences so that V and J genes could be assigned. The TCRdist pipeline was used in a later analysis to assign CDR3 sequences and most-parsimonious VDJ recombination scenarios. In a later analysis, each TCR beta chain was defined by its CDR3 amino acid sequence together with its V-gene family, and reads lacking a unique V-gene family were excluded. To address suspected cross-contamination and a sequencing artifact, a later analysis removed 592 highly shared, low-generation-probability nucleotide sequences. A later analysis calculated a clonal expansion index for each public chain from normalized within-repertoire ranks of inferred template counts. Generation probabilities in a later analysis came from a VDJ recombination model fitted to out-of-frame rearrangements, and those results were checked against IGoR. In a later analysis, hypergeometric tests were used to score TCR-TCR, TCR-HLA and TCR-CMV co-occurrence, with a repertoire-size bias correction applied to TCR pairs. To estimate false discovery rates, a later analysis permuted the HLA or CMV assignments 20 times. A later analysis grouped co-occurring TCRs with DBSCAN, adding TCRdist sequence similarity when clustering within HLA-allele-positive subsets. Co-occurrence clustering excluded repertoires with fewer than 30,000 or more than 120,000 public chains, plus five with anomalous nucleotide sharing. TCRdb mirrors the immuneACCESS table, restricted to in-frame sequences. Some clones are absent from its copies; in checked studies, under half trace to an unresolved V gene, and the reason for the others is unknown. V, J and clone size were drawn from that table, and D and trimming were deduced from the DNA. The sample table holds under 80,000 clones, of which about 80% were seen once. The ten largest clones capture 5.5% to 8.5% of the sample.

V gives up 1 base and J gives up 6 bases, and the segment between their germline ends measures 15 bases. The CDR3 spans 15 residues, from the cysteine through the phenylalanine. Just CDR3 DNA is preserved here, 45 bases in frame from base 1. Reading the germline V gene (reference sequence) gives CDR1 SEHNR and CDR2 FQNEAQ. The cohort consisted of more than 650 healthy bone marrow donors. At the time of sampling, every cohort member was nominally healthy, though immune exposures that went unrecorded were likely present. The donor was CMV seronegative and was included in the group of 352 seronegative cohort members. A peripheral blood sample was collected from each donor, and TCR beta sequencing was performed on peripheral blood mononuclear cells. The Qiagen DNeasy Blood Extraction Kit was used to extract genomic DNA from the blood cell samples. These data come from a study of cytomegalovirus exposure and HLA in healthy donors (dated by TCRdb to 2016 to 2017). About the full investigation: In an earlier analysis of roughly 590 of the donors, 276 Gb of sequence data and just under 120 million unique TCR beta sequences from about 179 million T cells were reported. An early release that covered fewer than 750 HLA-typed donors contained approximately 300 gigabases of sequencing data and tens of millions of unique TCR sequences. Of the roughly 410 genotyped donors, 65% to 90% were placed in the genetic ancestry cluster associated with self-reported Caucasian donors. The study aimed to test whether signatures of past pathogen exposure could be identified by cataloging public T cell receptors. The study used immunosequencing to profile the T cell repertoires of approximately 690 subjects and linked those repertoires to cytomegalovirus serostatus. A separate validation cohort of about 110 different subjects was used in addition to the 666-subject first cohort. The study combined high-throughput TCR immunosequencing, statistical association of individual TCRs with disease status, and machine learning to predict cytomegalovirus infection status. A later analysis re-analyzed previously published TCR beta repertoires from roughly 600 donors and added high-resolution HLA genotyping to study TCR occurrence patterns. The later analysis used no new phenotypic data to find candidate immune exposures, relying instead on TCR beta sequences and their occurrence across donors. An earlier analysis of about 620 of the donors applied high-throughput TCR beta sequencing to assess whether each TCR beta V gene segment acted as functional or pseudogenic. Donor age, sex, ethnicity and CMV serostatus were compiled together with the repertoire data. A later genetic analysis used genome-wide SNP genotypes for about 60% of the 666 donors, treating that subset as a discovery cohort. All discovery cohort repertoires had been generated using a single sequencing platform. HLA typing included class I and class II loci at four-digit resolution. Typing coverage varied by locus: 629-630 donors for A, B, C, DRB1 and DQB1; approximately 500 for DQA1; 606 for DPA1; 450 to 480 for DPB1. Several DR-DQ haplotypes were treated as single units for association and clustering because of strong linkage in the cohort. Among about 360 genotyped donors of the cohort, an average of roughly 240,000 unique TCR beta nucleotide sequences were sequenced per donor, roughly a sixth of them non-productive.

General study outcomes and caveats: In vitro tests confirmed that a few of the cytomegalovirus-associated TCR beta chains recognize cytomegalovirus antigens. Several of the top co-occurrence clusters appeared to be linked to parvovirus B19, influenza, CMV and Epstein-Barr virus, according to a later analysis. Over 15 rarely observed V segments, including chromosome 9 orphons, were excluded from the earlier analysis of approximately 500 of the donors because counts were too low. In a later analysis, HLA-associated TCR beta chains were found to be more clonally expanded and to have lower generation probabilities than equally common non-associated chains. In a later analysis, TCR association rates were found to vary across HLA loci, with the most associated TCRs seen for DRB1 alleles and the fewest for HLA-C alleles. At a false discovery rate of 0.05, a later analysis linked 15,000 to 20,000 TCR beta sequences to specific HLA alleles. According to a later genetic analysis, donors in an Asian-associated ancestry cluster had fewer N-insertions in productive TCRs than the approximately 670-donor mean. Sequencing depth was assumed to be roughly uniform across donors in the presence/absence analyses, though that assumption may not hold. In this cohort, only TCR beta chains were sequenced, and detectable features were limited by the absence of alpha or paired-chain data. Linkage disequilibrium might explain the correlated functional status among segregating V segments, but an unknown experimental factor could not be excluded. A further reported finding was that TCR beta sequences accurately predicted the HLA-A and HLA-B alleles for most subjects in the first cohort. In a later analysis, most CMV-associated TCR beta chains were found to appear HLA-restricted, with HLA associations seemingly driven largely by CMV exposure. The study gave a list of roughly 150 TCR beta chains associated with cytomegalovirus. An association between a missense DCLRE1C variant and V-gene and J-gene trimming of TCR beta chains was found in a later genetic analysis and replicated in an independent cohort. The only immune exposure information available for the cohort was CMV serostatus. Because some donors lacked HLA typing at each locus, the association tests relied only on the typed subset. A cluster of highly shared sequence variants was judged likely to be a technical artifact of the sequencing pipeline. Strong co-occurrence of HLA alleles, especially DR and DQ, made assigning TCR associations to individual alleles difficult. Some IMGT-functional V segments, including TRBV6-2 and TRBV6-3, could not be told apart with the 87-base-pair reads, so those segments were excluded. In an earlier analysis of approximately 590 of the donors, most TCR beta V segments appeared in productive rearrangements about 87% or about 30% of the time, broadly matching IMGT annotations. Cytomegalovirus status was reported to be diagnosed by the classifier with high specificity and sensitivity in both the original and validation cohorts. The authors suggested that the approach could potentially be generalized to other disease states and immunological phenotypes. Across donors, most TCR sequences were observed very rarely, whereas some public TCRs were present in many individuals.

Sequencing used PBMCs. This TCR was sampled from a woman in her thirties or forties in good health and CMV-seronegative. The chain is made from TRBV7-9 and TRBJ1-2; the D region possibly corresponds to TRBD1 (6 bases align). The CDR3: CASSLGGQVLNGYTF. The base sequence is TGTGCCAGCAGCTTAGGGGGGCAGGTACTTAATGGCTACACCTTC. With the rest looked up from the reference TRBV7-9 and TRBJ1-2 genes rather than sequenced, the full variable domain is DTGVSQNPRHKITKRGQNVTFRCDPISEHNRLYWYRQTLGQGPEFLTYFQNEAQLEKSRLLSDRFSAERPKGSFSTLEIQRTEQGDSAMYLCASSLGGQVLNGYTFGSGTRLTVV.